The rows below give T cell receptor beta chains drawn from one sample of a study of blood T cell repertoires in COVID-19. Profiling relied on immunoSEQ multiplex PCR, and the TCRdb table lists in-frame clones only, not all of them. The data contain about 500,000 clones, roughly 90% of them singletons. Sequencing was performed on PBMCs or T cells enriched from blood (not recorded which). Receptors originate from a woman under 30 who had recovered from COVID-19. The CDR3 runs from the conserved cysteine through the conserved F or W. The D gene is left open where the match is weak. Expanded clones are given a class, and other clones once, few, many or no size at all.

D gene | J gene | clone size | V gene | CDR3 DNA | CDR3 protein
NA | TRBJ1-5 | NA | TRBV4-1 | TGCGCCAGCAGCCAAGACAAAAGCAATCAGCCCCAGCATTTT | CASSQDKSNQPQHF
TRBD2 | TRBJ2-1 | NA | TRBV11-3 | TGTGCCAGCAGCCCCAGAATCGGTAGCGGGGGGGTCTCCTACAATGAGCAGTTCTTC | CASSPRIGSGGVSYNEQFF
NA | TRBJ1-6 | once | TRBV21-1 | TGTGCCAGCACCAAAACATGGGAGTCACCCCTCCACTTT | CASTKTWESPLHF
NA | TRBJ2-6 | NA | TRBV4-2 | TGTGCCAGCAGCCAAGACTGGGTCAGGGCCGGGGCCAACGTCCTGACTTTC | CASSQDWVRAGANVLTF
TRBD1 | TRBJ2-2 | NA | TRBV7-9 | TGTGCCAGCAGCTATATCCCGGGACAGGACTCAGGCGGGGAGCTGTTTTTT | CASSYIPGQDSGGELFF
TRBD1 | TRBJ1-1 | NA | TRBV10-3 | TGTGCCATCAAAAGGAAGGGGGCAGATTTGGGCACTGAAGCTTTCTTT | CAIKRKGADLGTEAFF
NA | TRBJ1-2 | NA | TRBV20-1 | TGCAGTGCTAGTAGGACTAATAACTATGGCTACACCTTC | CSASRTNNYGYTF
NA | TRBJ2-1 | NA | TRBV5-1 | TGCGCCAGCAGCTTGGAGGGCGGGGGCGTGCAGTTCTTC | CASSLEGGGVQFF
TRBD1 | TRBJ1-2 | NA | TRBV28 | TGTGCCAGCGGGGACAGGGGTGGCTACACCTTC | CASGDRGGYTF
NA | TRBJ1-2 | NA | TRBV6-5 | TGTGCCAGCAGTTACTCGTGGGGGGGAGGCTACACCTTC | CASSYSWGGGYTF
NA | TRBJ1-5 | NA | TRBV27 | TGTGCCAGCAGTTTGTGGGGGGGTAGCAATCAGCCCCAGCATTTT | CASSLWGGSNQPQHF
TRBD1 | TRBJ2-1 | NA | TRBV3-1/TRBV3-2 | TGTGCCAGCAGCCCCGGACAGGGGCGATTCAATGAGCAGTTCTTC | CASSPGQGRFNEQFF
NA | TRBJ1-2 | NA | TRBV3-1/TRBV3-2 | TGTGCCAGCAGCCAATATCCGGGATCGTACGGCTACACCTTC | CASSQYPGSYGYTF
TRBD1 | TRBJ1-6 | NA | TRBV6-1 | TGTGCCAGCAGTGACCGGGACAGGGGGCTTTCGGGGAATTCACCCCTCCACTTT | CASSDRDRGLSGNSPLHF
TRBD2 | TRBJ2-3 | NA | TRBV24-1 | TGTGCCACCAGTGATACCAGGACTAGCGGGGGATACACAGATACGCAGTATTTT | CATSDTRTSGGYTDTQYF
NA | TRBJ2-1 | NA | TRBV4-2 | TGTGCCAGCAGCCAAGCGCGAGAGCGCTCCGATGAGCAGTTCTTC | CASSQARERSDEQFF
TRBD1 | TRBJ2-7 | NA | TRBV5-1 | TGCGCCAGCAGCAGGCCGGGACAGGGGGCAGGCGAGCAGTACTTC | CASSRPGQGAGEQYF
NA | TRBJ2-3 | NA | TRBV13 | TGTGCCAGCAGCTTACGGCGGGCAGGCACAGATACGCAGTATTTT | CASSLRRAGTDTQYF
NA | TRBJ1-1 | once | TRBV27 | TGTGCCAGCAGTTTATTCAGGGGAATGAACACTGAAGCTTTCTTT | CASSLFRGMNTEAFF
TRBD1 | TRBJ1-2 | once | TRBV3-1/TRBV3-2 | TGTGCCAGCAGCCAGATCTACCGGGACAGGCAAGAAATAACCTTC | CASSQIYRDRQEITF
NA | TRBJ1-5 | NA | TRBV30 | TGTGCCTGGAGTGTACCGGGGTCTAGCGGTCAGCCCCAGCATTTT | CAWSVPGSSGQPQHF
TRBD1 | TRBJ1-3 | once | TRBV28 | TGTGCCAGCAGTTTATGGGGGGACAGGTCTGGAAACACCATATATTTT | CASSLWGDRSGNTIYF
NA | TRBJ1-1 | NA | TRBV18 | TGTGCCAGCTCACCTTGGGGGCAAGGGAACACTGAAGCTTTCTTT | CASSPWGQGNTEAFF
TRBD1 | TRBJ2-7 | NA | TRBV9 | TGTGCCAGCAGCGTGCGGGACCAGGGGGCATACGAGCAGTACTTC | CASSVRDQGAYEQYF
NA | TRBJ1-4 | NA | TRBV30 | TGTGCCTGGAGTAGGGGGAATGAAAAACTGTTTTTT | CAWSRGNEKLFF
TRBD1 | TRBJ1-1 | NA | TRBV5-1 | TGCGCCAGCAGCCGCATCATCGGGACAGCATTTCCCATGAACACTGAAGCTTTCTTT | CASSRIIGTAFPMNTEAFF
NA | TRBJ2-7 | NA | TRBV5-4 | TGTGCCAGCAACCAACAGGGTTACGAGCAGTACTTC | CASNQQGYEQYF
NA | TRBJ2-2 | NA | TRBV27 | TGTGCCAGCAGTTTATGGGGGGGGCCGAACACCGGGGAGCTGTTTTTT | CASSLWGGPNTGELFF
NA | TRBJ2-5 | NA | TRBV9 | TGTGCCAGCAGCTCCGGACTGCAAGAGACCCAGTACTTC | CASSSGLQETQYF
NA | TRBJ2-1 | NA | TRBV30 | TGTGCCTGGAGTGTGGACCCGGACTTATACAATGAGCAGTTCTTC | CAWSVDPDLYNEQFF
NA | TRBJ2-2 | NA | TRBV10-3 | TGTGCCAGTAGGGCAGGGGACACCGGGGAGCTGTTTTTT | CASRAGDTGELFF
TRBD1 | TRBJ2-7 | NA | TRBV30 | TGTGCCTGGGGGGACAGGGGTTCAATAGCGAGAGAGCAGTACTTC | CAWGDRGSIAREQYF
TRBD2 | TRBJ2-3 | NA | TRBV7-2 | TGTGCCAGCAGCTTAGGGCGGGGGGGCACAGATACGCAGTATTTT | CASSLGRGGTDTQYF
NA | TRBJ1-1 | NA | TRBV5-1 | TGCGCCAGCAGCTTGGAGTCCCAGGGGATGAACACTGAAGCTTTCTTT | CASSLESQGMNTEAFF
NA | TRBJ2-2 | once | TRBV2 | TGTGCCAGCAGTGAGGTCGGCAGGGCGACCGGGGAGCTGTTTTTT | CASSEVGRATGELFF
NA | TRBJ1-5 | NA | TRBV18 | TGTGCCAGCTCGGAGGCCGGGAATCAGCCCCAGCATTTT | CASSEAGNQPQHF
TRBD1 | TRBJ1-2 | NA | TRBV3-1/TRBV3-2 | TGTGCCAGCAGCCAAGGGATCCCGGGACAGGGGCCCTATGGCTACACCTTC | CASSQGIPGQGPYGYTF
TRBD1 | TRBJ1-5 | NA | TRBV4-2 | TGTGCCAGCAGCCAAGATAGGGACAGACTACATCAGCCCCAGCATTTT | CASSQDRDRLHQPQHF
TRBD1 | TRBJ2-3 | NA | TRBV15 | TGTGCCACCAGCTTTTTCCGGGACAGATACACAGATACGCAGTATTTT | CATSFFRDRYTDTQYF
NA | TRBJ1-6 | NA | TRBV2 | TGTGCCAGCAGTGGAGGGCTGTACGGTTCACCCCTCCACTTT | CASSGGLYGSPLHF
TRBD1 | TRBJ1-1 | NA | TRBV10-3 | TGTGCCATCAGTGATGGACAGGTGAACACTGAAGCTTTCTTT | CAISDGQVNTEAFF
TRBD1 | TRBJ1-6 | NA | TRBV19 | TGTGCCAGTAGTCTGGACAGGGAAGGGTCACCCCTCCACTTT | CASSLDREGSPLHF
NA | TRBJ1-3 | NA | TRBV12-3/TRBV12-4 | TGTGCCATTTCAGGGGTCACTGGAAACACCATATATTTT | CAISGVTGNTIYF
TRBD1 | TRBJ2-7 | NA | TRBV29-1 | TGCAGCGTTGTAAAGACAGACAGGGGCCCGGAATACGAGCAGTACTTC | CSVVKTDRGPEYEQYF
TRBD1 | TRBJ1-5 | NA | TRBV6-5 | TGTGCCAGCAGCGACGGGGACAGGTCAAAGCCCCAGCATTTT | CASSDGDRSKPQHF
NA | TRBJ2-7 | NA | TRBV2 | TGTGCCAGCAATTTTGAGAGGGAATCCTACGAGCAGTACTTC | CASNFERESYEQYF
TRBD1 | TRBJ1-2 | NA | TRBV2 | TGTGCCAGCAGGGGTACAGGGGAGGATGGCTACACCTTC | CASRGTGEDGYTF
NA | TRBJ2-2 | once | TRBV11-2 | TGTGCCAGCAGCTTAGATGGGGACACCCGAAACACCGGGGAGCTGTTTTTT | CASSLDGDTRNTGELFF
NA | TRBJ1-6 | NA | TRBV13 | TGTGCCAGCAGCTTAGGCCGGTGGCAGGGGTCGAGCTCCTATAATTCACCCCTCCACTTT | CASSLGRWQGSSSYNSPLHF
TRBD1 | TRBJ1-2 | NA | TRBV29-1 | TGCAGCGCCAGGACAGGGGTCTGGGGCTACACCTTC | CSARTGVWGYTF
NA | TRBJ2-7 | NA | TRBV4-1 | TGCGCCAGCAGCTCGCAGGATTCCTACGAGCAGTACTTC | CASSSQDSYEQYF
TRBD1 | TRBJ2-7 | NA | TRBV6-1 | TGTGCCAGCAGTGGAAACCTAGGGACAGACTTTTACGAGCAGTACTTC | CASSGNLGTDFYEQYF
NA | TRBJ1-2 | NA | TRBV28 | TGTGCCACCAGGGAGTCATATAACTATGGCTACACCTTC | CATRESYNYGYTF
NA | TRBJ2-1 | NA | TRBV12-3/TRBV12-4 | TGTGCCAGCAGTCCAGATTACAATGAGCAGTTCTTC | CASSPDYNEQFF
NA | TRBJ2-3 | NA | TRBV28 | TGTGCCAGCAGTTTGGTCGCTAGCGCATCAGATACGCAGTATTTT | CASSLVASASDTQYF
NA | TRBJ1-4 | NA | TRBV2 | TGTGCCAGCAGTGACGACTGGAATGAAAAACTGTTTTTT | CASSDDWNEKLFF
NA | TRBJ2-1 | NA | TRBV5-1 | TGCGCCAGCAGCTTTTCCCAGGTCGTCAATGAGCAGTTCTTC | CASSFSQVVNEQFF
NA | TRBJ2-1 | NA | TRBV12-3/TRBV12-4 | TGTGCCAGCAGTTTAAATGGGGCACAAGAGCAGTTCTTC | CASSLNGAQEQFF
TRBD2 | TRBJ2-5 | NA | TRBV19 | TGTGCCAGTGGACCTCGGGGGGGGCAAGAGACCCAGTACTTC | CASGPRGGQETQYF